This T cell receptor (beta chain) came from a study of B cell selection in AIRE deficiency. Study-level results: AIRE-deficient Tconv and Treg repertoires matched healthy donors in TCRBV, CDR3 length, diversity. Of 3,000 to 4,500 shared Treg TCRbeta sequences, over 25% were healthy-only, 9.3% patient-only. About a third of healthy-donor shared Treg TCRbeta sequences appeared in patient Tconv cells.

CD4+CD127+ cells were sorted as the conventional CD4 T cells. Per the authors' pipeline: Conventional T cell pools: roughly 9.9x10^4 distinct patient, 13.4x10^4 donor TCRbeta sequences. Using immunoSEQ multiplex PCR, the repertoire was profiled, and TCRdb retains in-frame clones only, with some absent. Clonal size and the V and J genes are those of that table, whereas D and trimming came from the DNA. Among 20,000 to 25,000 clones listed, around 97% were seen once. Concerning this clone: Its antigen is undetermined.

V shed 4 bases and J 1 base; nucleotides not matched to a gene: 5. Germline assignment: CDR1 ENHRY and CDR2 SYGVKD. The CDR3 runs to 15 residues. The chain uses TRBV10-3 and TRBJ2-3; 7 nucleotides line up with TRBD1. The receptor was derived from a human donor with AIRE deficiency. The sequenced material came from conventional CD4+ T cells sorted from PBMCs. The DNA of the CDR3 is TGTGCCATCAGTGTAGGACAGGCACGCACAGATACGCAGTATTTT. Protein sequence: CAISVGQARTDTQYF.